The following is a TCR beta chain sequence with its context. This record belongs to a study of response to subunit inactivated influenza vaccine. This CDR3 comprises 17 residues. From germline, CDR1 is SGHNT and CDR2 YYREEE (reference sequence). V lost 0 bases to trimming and J lost 4 bases; unmatched junction nucleotides: 8. TCRdb re-analysed the RT-PCR reads in MiXCR, keeping a single row per CDR3 protein. The sample lists about 540,000 distinct CDR3 sequences, 14% occurring once. This TCR derives from a man aged 50 or older who received an inactivated influenza vaccine. The chain joins TRBV5-4 to TRBJ2-3, with 10 positions matching TRBD2. The input for sequencing was PBMCs from blood, taken roughly 12 days after vaccination. The DNA of the CDR3 is TGTGCCAGCAGCTTGGCAGCGGGGGGGCGCTCCCCAGATACGCAGTATTTT. Translation gives CASSLAAGGRSPDTQYF.